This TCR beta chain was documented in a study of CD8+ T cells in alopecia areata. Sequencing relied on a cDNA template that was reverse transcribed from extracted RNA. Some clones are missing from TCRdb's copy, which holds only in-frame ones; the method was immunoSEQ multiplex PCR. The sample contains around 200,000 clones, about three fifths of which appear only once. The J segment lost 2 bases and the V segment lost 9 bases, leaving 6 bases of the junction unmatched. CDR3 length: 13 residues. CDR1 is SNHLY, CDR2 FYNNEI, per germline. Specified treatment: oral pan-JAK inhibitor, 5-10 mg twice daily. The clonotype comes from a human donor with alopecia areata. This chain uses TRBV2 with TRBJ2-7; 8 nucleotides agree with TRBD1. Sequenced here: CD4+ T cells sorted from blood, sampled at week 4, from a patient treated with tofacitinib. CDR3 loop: CARGQGGPYEQYF. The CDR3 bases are TGTGCCAGAGGACAGGGTGGGCCCTACGAGCAGTACTTC.